These T cell receptor beta chains were read from a single sample in a study of Graves' ophthalmopathy and Graves' hyperthyroidism. TCRdb independently ran MiXCR on the multiplex PCR reads; one entry per CDR3 protein. The sample has some 390,000 distinct CDR3 sequences, about 18% seen once. Input material: peripheral blood. These receptors were taken from a woman aged 18-29 years with Graves' ophthalmopathy. Each CDR3 is given with its conserved first and last residue. The D gene is left open where the match is weak. Size is stated for part of the rows, as once, few or many counts, or as a class when the clone is expanded.

TRBV2,TRBD1,TRBJ2-7,.,TGTGCCATCATGGACAGGCAACTGAACGAGCAGTACTTC,CAIMDRQLNEQYF
TRBV7-9,TRBD1,TRBJ2-7,many,TGTGCCAGCAGCTTAGGCGGACAGGGGTCCTACGAGCAGTACTTC,CASSLGGQGSYEQYF
TRBV28,TRBD1,TRBJ2-7,many,TGTGCCAGCAGTTCCTCGCTGGGACAGGCTGAGCAGTACTTC,CASSSSLGQAEQYF
TRBV6-1,TRBD1,TRBJ1-6,many,TGTGCCAGCAGTGTTACCGGGACAGCCTATAATTCACCCCTCCACTTT,CASSVTGTAYNSPLHF
TRBV4-3,.,TRBJ1-5,many,TGCGCCAGCAGCCAAGATTATGGACATAGCAATCAGCCCCAGCATTTT,CASSQDYGHSNQPQHF
TRBV7-2,.,TRBJ1-1,many,TGTGCCAGCAGCCACCCCCGTACTGAAGCTTTCTTT,CASSHPRTEAFF
TRBV19,.,TRBJ1-5,few,TGTGCCAGTAGTATAGATCTAACAGTAGGCAATCAGCCCCAGCATTTT,CASSIDLTVGNQPQHF
TRBV11-2,.,TRBJ1-1,many,TGTGCCAGTAGCTTGGACAGACTACGAACCATGAACACTGAAGCTTTCTTT,CASSLDRLRTMNTEAFF
TRBV6-1,.,TRBJ2-7,.,TGTGCCAGTACCCCGGTACGCCGGTTGGAGCAGTACTTC,CASTPVRRLEQYF
TRBV2,.,TRBJ1-5,many,TGTGCCAGCATGCGACAGAACAATCAGCCCCAGCATTTT,CASMRQNNQPQHF
TRBV7-2,.,TRBJ1-6,few,TGTGCCAGCAGCTTAGCGGGGACGTCGTATAATTCACCCCTCCACTTT,CASSLAGTSYNSPLHF
TRBV30,.,TRBJ2-5,many,TGTGCCTGGGCGGCCTTGAGGGAGACCCAGTACTTC,CAWAALRETQYF
TRBV9,.,TRBJ1-1,many,TGTGCCAGCAGCGTAAATCTTGCGAACACTGAAGCTTTCTTT,CASSVNLANTEAFF
TRBV28,TRBD1,TRBJ1-1,.,TGTGCCAGCAAAACTCCGGGACAGGGACGGCACACTGAAGCTTTCTTT,CASKTPGQGRHTEAFF
TRBV19,.,TRBJ2-2,many,TGTGCCAGTAGTATAGGGGGGCGGGAGCTGTTTTTT,CASSIGGRELFF
TRBV25-1,TRBD2,TRBJ2-5,many,TGTGCCAGAATCGGGCCAGCGGCGGGGGGAGAGACCCAGTACTTC,CARIGPAAGGETQYF
TRBV7-2,.,TRBJ1-1,many,TGTGCCAGCATCCCTAATTCATTCCACACTGAAGCTTTCTTT,CASIPNSFHTEAFF
TRBV12-3/TRBV12-4,.,TRBJ2-7,.,TGTGCCAGCAGTTTAACGGTCGGACACGAGCAGTACTTC,CASSLTVGHEQYF
TRBV28,.,TRBJ1-6,few,TGTGCCAGCAGTTCAACGGTGGACAGTTTTAATTCACCCCTCCACTTT,CASSSTVDSFNSPLHF
TRBV6-5,.,TRBJ1-2,many,TGTGCCAGCAGTCGAGAATGGGGGCCCTATGGCTACACCTTC,CASSREWGPYGYTF
TRBV2,.,TRBJ1-6,many,TGTGCCAGCAGTGTAGGGGAATCCTATAATTCACCCCTCCACTTT,CASSVGESYNSPLHF
TRBV28,.,TRBJ1-5,many,TGTGCCAGCAGTAACAGGATTCAGCCCCAGCATTTT,CASSNRIQPQHF
TRBV12-3/TRBV12-4,.,TRBJ2-2,many,TGTGCCAGCCTCGCCCCGGGGGGGGAGCTGTTTTTT,CASLAPGGELFF
TRBV2,.,TRBJ1-1,.,TGTGCCAGCAGTGCCCCTTCAGGGATGAACACTGAAGCTTTCTTT,CASSAPSGMNTEAFF
TRBV6-2/TRBV6-3,TRBD1,TRBJ1-1,many,TGTGCCAGCAGTTACCGGGACAGGGTGGTTGAAGCTTTCTTT,CASSYRDRVVEAFF
TRBV28,TRBD2,TRBJ2-7,many,TGTGCCAGCACTAAACTAGCGGGGGCCCATGAGCAGTACTTC,CASTKLAGAHEQYF
TRBV14,.,TRBJ1-2,many,TGTGCCAGCAGCCAACCCGGGACGAACTATGGCTACACCTTC,CASSQPGTNYGYTF
TRBV5-1,.,TRBJ1-1,many,TGCGCCAGCAGCTTTGGTGACAGGTCAACTGAAGCTTTCTTT,CASSFGDRSTEAFF
TRBV9,.,TRBJ2-7,many,TGTGCCAGCAGCGTAGGGCCCAGCGGAACCTACGAGCAGTACTTC,CASSVGPSGTYEQYF
TRBV29-1,.,TRBJ2-7,many,TGCAGCGTGGGGGTGGGGCCCCACTACGAGCAGTACTTC,CSVGVGPHYEQYF
TRBV24-1,TRBD2,TRBJ2-2,many,TGTGCCACCAGTGATCTAGCGGGAGGGCCGGCAGAGAACACCGGGGAGCTGTTTTTT,CATSDLAGGPAENTGELFF
TRBV20-1,TRBD2,TRBJ2-7,many,TGCAGTGCCCTGGGACTAGCGGGAGAATCCTCCTACGAGCAGTACTTC,CSALGLAGESSYEQYF
TRBV7-2,.,TRBJ2-1,many,TGTGCCAGTTCCAGGTTGATGGGCTCCTACAATGAGCAGTTCTTC,CASSRLMGSYNEQFF
TRBV11-2,TRBD1,TRBJ2-7,many,TGTGCCAGCAGCTTCCGGGACAGCCTCTCCTACGAGCAGTACTTC,CASSFRDSLSYEQYF
TRBV29-1,.,TRBJ1-1,many,TGCAGCGTTGAAGGTGAGGGGGTAGCCACTGAAGCTTTCTTT,CSVEGEGVATEAFF
TRBV4-1,.,TRBJ1-3,many,TGCGCCAGCAGCCAAGATAGCGGGCCTTTCTCCGGAAACACCATATATTTT,CASSQDSGPFSGNTIYF
TRBV28,.,TRBJ1-2,many,TGTGCCAGCAGTAACACAGAGAACTATGGCTACACCTTC,CASSNTENYGYTF
TRBV6-2/TRBV6-3,.,TRBJ2-7,many,TGTGCCAGCAGCGGCCTCACCTACGAGCAGTACTTC,CASSGLTYEQYF
TRBV6-2/TRBV6-3,TRBD2,TRBJ2-5,many,TGTGCCAGCAGTTACTCTCCACTAGCGACCCAAGAGACCCAGTACTTC,CASSYSPLATQETQYF
TRBV6-2/TRBV6-3,TRBD2,TRBJ2-1,many,TGTGCCAGCAGTGCTAGCGGTGAATGGTACAATGAGCAGTTCTTC,CASSASGEWYNEQFF